Listed below are T cell receptor beta chains from one sample, sequenced in a study of T cells in Graves' hyperthyroidism and ophthalmopathy. TCRdb itself ran the multiplex PCR reads through MiXCR, one entry per CDR3 protein. This table has hundreds of thousands of distinct CDR3 sequences, approximately 15% appearing once. Sequenced: blood. Receptors originate from a woman under 30 with Graves' hyperthyroidism. Each CDR3 is given with its conserved first and last residue. Each record gives: V gene, D gene, CDR3 length, J gene, clone size, CDR3 DNA, CDR3 protein. A D gene is named only where the DNA matches it firmly. For some rows the clone size is stated as once, few or many, or as a class when expanded; others skip it.

TRBV20-1	.	12	TRBJ2-3	many	TGCAGTGCTAGTCCCAATACAGATACGCAGTATTTT	CSASPNTDTQYF
TRBV6-6	.	15	TRBJ1-1	few	TGTGCCAGCAGTTACTCGAGGACCATGAACACTGAAGCTTTCTTT	CASSYSRTMNTEAFF
TRBV7-2	.	12	TRBJ2-3	.	TGTGCCAGCAGCTCGACTAGTTATACGCAGTATTTT	CASSSTSYTQYF
TRBV15	.	12	TRBJ1-1	few	TGTGCCACCAGCTTCGTCGGGCTAGTGGCTTTCTTT	CATSFVGLVAFF
TRBV7-9	.	15	TRBJ2-2	few	TGTGCCAGCAGCTTTTACGGGATGGACACCGGGGAGCTGTTTTTT	CASSFYGMDTGELFF
TRBV2	.	15	TRBJ1-1	many	TGTGCCAGCAGTGAACCGGGACGGGTTCATACTGAAGCTTTCTTT	CASSEPGRVHTEAFF
TRBV20-1	.	15	TRBJ1-1	many	TGCAGTGCTAGAGCCCCGACAGCCGTGAACACTGAAGCTTTCTTT	CSARAPTAVNTEAFF
TRBV11-2	.	15	TRBJ2-3	many	TGTGCCAGCAGCTTACGGCCCAATGGGGCAGATACGCAGTATTTT	CASSLRPNGADTQYF
TRBV19	.	15	TRBJ2-3	.	TGTGCCAGTAGTATCGGGACCCGGGAGACAGATACGCAGTATTTT	CASSIGTRETDTQYF
TRBV9	TRBD2	15	TRBJ2-2	few	TGTGCCAGCAGCGACGGGACTAGCCCCACCGGGGAGCTGTTTTTT	CASSDGTSPTGELFF
TRBV29-1	.	13	TRBJ1-2	few	TGCAGCGTTAAAGACAGTCCTATCTATGGCTACACCTTC	CSVKDSPIYGYTF
TRBV24-1	.	13	TRBJ2-7	many	TGTGCCACCAGTGCGAGAGGGGGCTACGAGCAGTACTTC	CATSARGGYEQYF
TRBV10-3	TRBD1	15	TRBJ2-7	.	TGTGCCATCAGTGGGGCAGGGGGCATAACCTACGAGCAGTACTTC	CAISGAGGITYEQYF
TRBV30	.	18	TRBJ2-2	.	TGTGCCTCCGACCTGTCGGGGGCAAGGCGACCGAACACCGGGGAGCTGTTTTTT	CASDLSGARRPNTGELFF